The entry below describes one T cell receptor (beta chain). What it binds is not known. This entry comes from a study of vaccination effects on CD4 cells after COVID-19. Looking at the study overall: Antigen-specific CD4+ T cells were expanded with viral peptide pools in the ViraFEST assay before sequencing. Approximately 2.1 million PBMC were placed in each well, which was supplemented with approximately 9.9 IU/ml IL-2 and 8.5 to 10 ug/ml peptides. Overall study findings and caveats: Late post-vaccination samples showed marked contraction of infection- and vaccine-induced clones.

Once cultured for about 9 days, the cells underwent separation to obtain CD4+ T cells. Previously uninfected by SARS-CoV-2, the vaccine recipients also showed negative nucleocapsid antibodies. The germline V gene has CDR1 SNHLY and CDR2 FYNNEI. The CDR3 has 13 amino acids. V was cut by 8 bases and J by 2 bases, with 11 bases left in between. Assay used: immunoSEQ multiplex PCR; TCRdb lists only in-frame clones, some missing. The sample lists 50,000 to 60,000 clones; 60% to 85% were seen once. The source was CD4+ T cells from PBMCs cultured without peptide, collected before COVID-19 vaccination. The rearrangement links TRBV2 to TRBJ2-3; D may correspond to TRBD1 or TRBD2 (5 bases each). This clonotype was obtained from a human donor who received a COVID-19 vaccine. The CDR3 region has the DNA TGTGCCAGCCGCCGGGACCCCACAGATACGCAGTATTTT. Translated, it gives CASRRDPTDTQYF.